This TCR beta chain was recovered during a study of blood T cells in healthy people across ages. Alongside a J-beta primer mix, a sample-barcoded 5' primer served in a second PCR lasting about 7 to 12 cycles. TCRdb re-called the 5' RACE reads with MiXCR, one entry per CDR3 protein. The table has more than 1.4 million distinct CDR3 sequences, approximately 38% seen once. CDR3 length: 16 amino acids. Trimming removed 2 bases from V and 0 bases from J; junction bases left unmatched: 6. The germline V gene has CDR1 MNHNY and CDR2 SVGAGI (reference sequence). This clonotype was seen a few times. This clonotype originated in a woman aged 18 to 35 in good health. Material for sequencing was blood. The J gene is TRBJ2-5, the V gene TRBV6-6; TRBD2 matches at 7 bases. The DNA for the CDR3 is TGTGCCAGCAGTTACGTTAGCGGGCCCTACCAAGAGACCCAGTACTTC. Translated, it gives CASSYVSGPYQETQYF.